This TCR beta chain was sequenced during a study of type 1 regulatory T cells. At the level of the study: T-allo10 is a Tr1-enriched, alloantigen-specific CD4 T cell product made in vitro. Study-wide results and caveats: Compared with non-type 1 regulatory T cells, type 1 regulatory T cells showed a more restricted TCR repertoire.

The CDR3 covers 14 residues. Germline loops: CDR1 SGHTA, CDR2 FQGNSA. J lost 7 bases, V lost 1 base, and 4 bases had no gene match. This clonotype has just a few counts. The antigen remains unidentified. Using its own MiXCR run on the reads, TCRdb lists one record per CDR3 protein. This sample has roughly 71,000 distinct CDR3 sequences, with more than 20% found just once. The chain recombines TRBV7-2 with TRBJ1-1; 9 nucleotides align to TRBD1. This clonotype was obtained from a human donor in good health. The sample consisted of cultured type 1 regulatory T (Tr1) cells, either the whole culture or a sorted fraction (not recorded which). The CDR3 reads CASSLVGQGNEAFF. DNA of the CDR3: TGTGCCAGCAGCTTAGTGGGACAGGGTAATGAAGCTTTCTTT.